The table lists the clone carrying this TCR beta chain with a count of one. The record originates from a study of technical replicates of blood from a handful of donors. CDR3 length: 16 amino acids. Trimming took off 6 bases at V and 0 bases at J, with 17 bases between the two ends. Germline V CDR1 and CDR2: SGHTA, FQGNSA. Some clones are missing from TCRdb's copy, which holds only in-frame ones; the method was immunoSEQ multiplex PCR. In the table there are about 79,000 clones, approximately 94% of which are singletons. The V gene is TRBV7-2, the J gene TRBJ2-5; a possible D gene is TRBD2 (6 bases). The sequence came from a human donor in good health. The sample comprised T cells isolated from PBMCs. In nucleotides, the CDR3 is TGTGCCAGCAGACCGACCCCGAGCGGGTACCAAGAGACCCAGTACTTC. This sequence encodes CASRPTPSGYQETQYF.